Listed below are T cell receptor beta chains from one sample, sequenced in a study of T cells in tuberculosis. Data came from immunoSEQ multiplex PCR; TCRdb stores just in-frame clones and leaves some out. The sample carries around 30,000 clones, about 82% recorded once. The sample here was PBMCs, taken at tuberculosis diagnosis. These receptors came from an adult with tuberculosis. Each CDR3 is given with its conserved first and last residue.

j_gene | v_gene | CDR3aa
TRBJ1-4 | TRBV5-6 | CASSSRQGTLLTNEKLFF
TRBJ2-1 | TRBV28 | CASSPFEAGGRSEQFF
TRBJ2-7 | TRBV14 | CASSSYRNEWQYF
TRBJ1-2 | TRBV6-1 | CASRVGQYYGYTF
TRBJ2-2 | TRBV12-5 | CASGYGVNTGELFF
TRBJ2-1 | TRBV18 | CASSVARDNEQFF
TRBJ1-4 | TRBV5-1 | CASSPTNVDNEKLFF
TRBJ1-5 | TRBV4-1 | CASSQKGTGVLQPQHF
TRBJ1-2 | TRBV10-3 | CAISDPTGRTTF
TRBJ2-2 | TRBV7-3 | CASSSLAGETGELFF
TRBJ1-4 | TRBV20-1 | CSARAGQGIF
TRBJ2-5 | TRBV9 | CASSDGTSGGGETQYF
TRBJ1-4 | TRBV6-1 | CASRRTGEKLFF
TRBJ2-7 | TRBV2 | CASSEGLVGREYF
TRBJ1-2 | TRBV19 | CASSIEGGQNYGYTF
TRBJ2-5 | TRBV6-5 | CASSSPGGALAGTQYF
TRBJ2-5 | TRBV5-6 | CASIRQGTRETQYF
TRBJ1-2 | TRBV27 | CASSSASSGYGYTF
TRBJ1-3 | TRBV19 | CASSIQQGFAGNTIYF
TRBJ1-6 | TRBV7-2 | CASSSGTGYYNSPLHF
TRBJ2-7 | TRBV5-8 | CASSLRSGAAEQYF
TRBJ2-1 | TRBV5-1 | CASSWSSGSPNANEQFF
TRBJ2-7 | TRBV5-1 | CASSLQPGQGAYEQYF
TRBJ2-2 | TRBV29-1 | CSAEQGAGGELFF
TRBJ2-7 | TRBV4-1 | CASSQGGLAGGAFYEQYF
TRBJ2-1 | TRBV15 | CATLGTGYNEQFF
TRBJ2-1 | TRBV9 | CASSVVSGPIGDEQFF
TRBJ2-3 | TRBV5-1 | CASSAGGYTDTQYF
TRBJ2-7 | TRBV11-3 | CASSLEGQPYEQYF
TRBJ2-5 | TRBV2 | CASSEGWGPQETQYF
TRBJ2-7 | TRBV28 | CASRASGTVYEQYF
TRBJ2-2 | TRBV6-5 | CASNSRKQGTGELFF
TRBJ1-6 | TRBV9 | CASSPRTAGDSPLHF
TRBJ1-1 | TRBV30 | CAWSVPGQLEAFF
TRBJ1-2 | TRBV30 | CAWGGNYGYTF
TRBJ2-3 | TRBV5-1 | CASSLSQGAADTQYF
TRBJ2-7 | TRBV5-1 | CASSLRGPPYEQYF
TRBJ1-1 | TRBV11-2 | CASSLSTGLSDEAFF
TRBJ1-2 | TRBV5-1 | CASSTWTGGGYGYTF
TRBJ2-5 | TRBV6-1 | CASVSQGGRETQYF
TRBJ2-1 | TRBV7-7 | CASTSSRGGEQFF
TRBJ2-1 | TRBV7-9 | CASSFQGAQEQFF